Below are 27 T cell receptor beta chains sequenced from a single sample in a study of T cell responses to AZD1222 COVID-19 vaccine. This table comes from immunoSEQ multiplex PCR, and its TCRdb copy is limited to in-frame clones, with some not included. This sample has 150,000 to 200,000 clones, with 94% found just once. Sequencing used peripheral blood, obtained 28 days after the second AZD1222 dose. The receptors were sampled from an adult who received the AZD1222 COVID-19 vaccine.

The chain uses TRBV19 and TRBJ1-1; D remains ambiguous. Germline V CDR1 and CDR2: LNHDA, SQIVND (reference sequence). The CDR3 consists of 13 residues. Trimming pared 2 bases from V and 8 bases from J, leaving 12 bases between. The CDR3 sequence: CASSILSGIEAFF. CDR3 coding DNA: TGTGCCAGTAGTATATTATCAGGAATCGAAGCTTTCTTT.

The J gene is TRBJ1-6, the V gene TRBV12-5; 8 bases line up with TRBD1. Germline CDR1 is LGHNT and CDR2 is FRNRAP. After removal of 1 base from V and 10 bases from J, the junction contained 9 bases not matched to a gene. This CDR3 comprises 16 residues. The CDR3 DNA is TGTGCTAGTGGTTTGGACCGAACAGGGGGACGCTCACCCCTCCACTTT. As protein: CASGLDRTGGRSPLHF.

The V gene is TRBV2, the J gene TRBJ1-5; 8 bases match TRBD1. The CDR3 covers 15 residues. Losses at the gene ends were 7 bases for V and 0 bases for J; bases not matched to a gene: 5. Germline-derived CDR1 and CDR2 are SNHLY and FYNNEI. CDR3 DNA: TGTGCCAGCACCCGGACAGGGTATAGCAATCAGCCCCAGCATTTT. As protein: CASTRTGYSNQPQHF.

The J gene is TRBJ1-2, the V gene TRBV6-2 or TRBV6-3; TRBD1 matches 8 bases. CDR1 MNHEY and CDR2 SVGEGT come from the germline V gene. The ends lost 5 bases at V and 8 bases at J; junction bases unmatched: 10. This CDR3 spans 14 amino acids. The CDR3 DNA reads TGTGCCAGCAGTCGTGAACAGGGGGTTTCCGGCTACACCTTC. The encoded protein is CASSREQGVSGYTF.

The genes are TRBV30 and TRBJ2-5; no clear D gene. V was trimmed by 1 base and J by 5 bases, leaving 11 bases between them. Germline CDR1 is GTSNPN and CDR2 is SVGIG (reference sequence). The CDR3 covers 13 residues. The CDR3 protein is CAWSGALGETQYF. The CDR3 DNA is TGTGCCTGGAGTGGGGCGTTGGGGGAGACCCAGTACTTC.

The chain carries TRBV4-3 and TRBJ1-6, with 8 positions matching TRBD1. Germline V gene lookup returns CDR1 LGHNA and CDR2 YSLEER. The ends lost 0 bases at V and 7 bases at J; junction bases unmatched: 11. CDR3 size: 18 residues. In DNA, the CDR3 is TGCGCCAGCAGCCAAGATACGGTCTCCAGGGGGCTCAATTCACCCCTCCACTTT. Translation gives CASSQDTVSRGLNSPLHF.

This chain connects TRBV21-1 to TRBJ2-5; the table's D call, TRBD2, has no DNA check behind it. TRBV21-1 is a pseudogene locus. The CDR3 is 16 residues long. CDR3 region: CASSNTGYGGAETQYF. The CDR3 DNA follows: TGTGCCAGCAGCAATACCGGCTACGGAGGGGCGGAGACCCAGTACTTC.

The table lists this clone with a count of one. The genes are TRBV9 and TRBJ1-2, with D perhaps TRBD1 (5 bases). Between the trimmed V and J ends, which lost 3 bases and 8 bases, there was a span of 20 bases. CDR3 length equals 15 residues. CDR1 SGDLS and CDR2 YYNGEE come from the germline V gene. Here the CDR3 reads CASSGGTLFTGGYTF. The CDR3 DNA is TGTGCCAGCAGCGGAGGGACGCTTTTTACCGGGGGCTACACCTTC.

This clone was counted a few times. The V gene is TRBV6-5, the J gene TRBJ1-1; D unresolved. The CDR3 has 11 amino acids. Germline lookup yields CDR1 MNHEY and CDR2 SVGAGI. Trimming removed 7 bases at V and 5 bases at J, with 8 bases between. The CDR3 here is CASIWGTEAFF. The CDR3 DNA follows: TGTGCCAGCATTTGGGGAACTGAAGCTTTCTTT.

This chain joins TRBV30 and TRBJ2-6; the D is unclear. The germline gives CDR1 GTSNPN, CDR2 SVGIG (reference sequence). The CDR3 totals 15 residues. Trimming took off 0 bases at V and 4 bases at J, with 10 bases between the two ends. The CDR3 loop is CAWSVSARGANVLTF. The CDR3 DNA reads TGTGCCTGGAGTGTTTCAGCTCGGGGGGCCAACGTCCTGACTTTC.

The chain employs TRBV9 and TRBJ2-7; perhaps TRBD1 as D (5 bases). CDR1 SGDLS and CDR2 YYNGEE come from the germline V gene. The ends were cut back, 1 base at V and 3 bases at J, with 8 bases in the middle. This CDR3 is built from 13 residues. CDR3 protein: CASSVSDSYEQYF. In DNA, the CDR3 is TGTGCCAGCAGCGTATCCGACAGCTACGAGCAGTACTTC.

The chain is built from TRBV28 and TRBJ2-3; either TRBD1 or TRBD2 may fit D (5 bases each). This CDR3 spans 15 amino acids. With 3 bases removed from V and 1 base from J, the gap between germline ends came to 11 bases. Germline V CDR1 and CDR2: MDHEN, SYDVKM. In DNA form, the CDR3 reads TGTGCCAGCAGTTTTTTGGGACCTGGCACAGATACGCAGTATTTT. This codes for CASSFLGPGTDTQYF. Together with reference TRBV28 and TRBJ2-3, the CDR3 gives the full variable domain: DVKVTQSSRYLVKRTGEKVFLECVQDMDHENMFWYRQDPGLGLRLIYFSYDVKMKEKGDIPEGYSVSREKKERFSLILESASTNQTSMYLCASSFLGPGTDTQYFGPGTRLTVL.

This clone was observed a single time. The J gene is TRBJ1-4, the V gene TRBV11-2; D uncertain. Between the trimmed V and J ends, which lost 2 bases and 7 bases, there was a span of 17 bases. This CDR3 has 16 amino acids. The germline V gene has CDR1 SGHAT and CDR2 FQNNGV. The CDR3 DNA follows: TGTGCCAGCAGCTTATCGTCAGGAGGGATTCGTGAAAAACTGTTTTTT. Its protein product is CASSLSSGGIREKLFF.

Written as DNA, the CDR3 is TGCGCCAGCAGTGATGGTGGATTGGGGGATGAGCAGTTCTTC. Translation: CASSDGGLGDEQFF. The rearrangement links TRBV10-1 to TRBJ2-1; perhaps D is TRBD1 or TRBD2 (5 bases each). The CDR3 length is 14 residues. V was clipped by 3 bases and J by 8 bases, with 14 bases between them. Per the germline V gene, CDR1 is WNHNN and CDR2 is SYGVQD (reference sequence).

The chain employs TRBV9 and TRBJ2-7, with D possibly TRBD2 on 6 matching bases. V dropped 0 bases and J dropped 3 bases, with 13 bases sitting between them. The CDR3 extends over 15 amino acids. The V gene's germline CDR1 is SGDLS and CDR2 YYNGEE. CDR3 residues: CASSVAGSPHYEQYF. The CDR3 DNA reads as TGTGCCAGCAGCGTAGCCGGGAGTCCTCACTACGAGCAGTACTTC.

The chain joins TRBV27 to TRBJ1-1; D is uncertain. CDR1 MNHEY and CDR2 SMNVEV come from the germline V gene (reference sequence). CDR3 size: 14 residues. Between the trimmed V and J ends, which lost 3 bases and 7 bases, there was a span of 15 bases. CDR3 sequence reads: CASSFSSSFYEAFF. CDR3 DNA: TGTGCCAGCAGTTTCTCCTCCTCGTTCTATGAAGCTTTCTTT.

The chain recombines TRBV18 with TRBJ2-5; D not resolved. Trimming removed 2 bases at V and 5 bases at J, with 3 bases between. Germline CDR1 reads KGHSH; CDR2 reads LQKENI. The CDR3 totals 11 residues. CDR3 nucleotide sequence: TGTGCCAGCTCACCATTGGAGACCCAGTACTTC. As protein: CASSPLETQYF. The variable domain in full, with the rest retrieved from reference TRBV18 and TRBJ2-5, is NAGVMQNPRHLVRRRGQEARLRCSPMKGHSHVYWYRQLPEEGLKFMVYLQKENIIDESGMPKERFSAEFPKEGPSILRIQQVVRGDSAAYFCASSPLETQYFGPGTRLLVL.

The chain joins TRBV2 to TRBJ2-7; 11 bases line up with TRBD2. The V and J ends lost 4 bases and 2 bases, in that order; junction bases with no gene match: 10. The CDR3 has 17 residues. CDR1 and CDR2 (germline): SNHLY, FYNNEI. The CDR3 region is CASSGPRLAGPTYEQYF. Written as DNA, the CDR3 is TGTGCCAGCAGTGGGCCTCGACTAGCGGGGCCTACCTACGAGCAGTACTTC.

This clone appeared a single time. The CDR3 region has the DNA TGTGCCAGTACTAACGGGGGGCCCGCCTACGAGCAGTACTTC. Translating gives CASTNGGPAYEQYF. This chain connects TRBV19 to TRBJ2-7; maybe TRBD2 (7 bases). There are 14 residues in the CDR3. V was pared by 7 bases and J by 2 bases, with 15 bases between. Germline V gene sequence: CDR1 LNHDA, CDR2 SQIVND (reference sequence).

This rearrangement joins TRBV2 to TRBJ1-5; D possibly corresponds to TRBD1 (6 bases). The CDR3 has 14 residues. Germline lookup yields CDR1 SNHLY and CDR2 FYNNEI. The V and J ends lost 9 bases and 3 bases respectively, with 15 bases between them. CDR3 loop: CASRPQGVNQPQHF. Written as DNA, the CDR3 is TGTGCCAGTAGACCACAGGGTGTCAATCAGCCCCAGCATTTT.

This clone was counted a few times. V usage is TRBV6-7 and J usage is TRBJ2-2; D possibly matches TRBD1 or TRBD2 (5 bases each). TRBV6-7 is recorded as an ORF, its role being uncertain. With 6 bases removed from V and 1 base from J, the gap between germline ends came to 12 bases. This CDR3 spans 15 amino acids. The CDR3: CASRSGLLNTGELFF. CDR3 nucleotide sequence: TGTGCCAGCAGGTCGGGGCTCCTGAACACCGGGGAGCTGTTTTTT.

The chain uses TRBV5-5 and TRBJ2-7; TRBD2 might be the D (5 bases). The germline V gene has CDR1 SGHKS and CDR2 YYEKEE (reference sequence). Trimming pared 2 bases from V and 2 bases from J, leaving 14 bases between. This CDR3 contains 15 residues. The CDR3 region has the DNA TGTGCCAGCAGCTTATCAGCGGCTACCCCCTACGAGCAGTACTTC. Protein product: CASSLSAATPYEQYF.

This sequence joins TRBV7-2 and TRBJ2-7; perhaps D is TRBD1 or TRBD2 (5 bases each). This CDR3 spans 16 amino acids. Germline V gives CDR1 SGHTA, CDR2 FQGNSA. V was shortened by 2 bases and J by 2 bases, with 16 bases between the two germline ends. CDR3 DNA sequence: TGTGCCAGCAGCTTAAACCCCGGGGCAGGTACCTACGAGCAGTACTTC. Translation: CASSLNPGAGTYEQYF.

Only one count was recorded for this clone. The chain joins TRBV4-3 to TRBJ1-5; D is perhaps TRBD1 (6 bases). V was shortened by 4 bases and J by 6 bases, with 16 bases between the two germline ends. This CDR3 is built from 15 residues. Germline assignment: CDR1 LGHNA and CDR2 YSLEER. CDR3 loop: CASSPGHGVGQPQHF. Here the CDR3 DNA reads TGCGCCAGCAGCCCGGGACACGGAGTTGGTCAGCCCCAGCATTTT.

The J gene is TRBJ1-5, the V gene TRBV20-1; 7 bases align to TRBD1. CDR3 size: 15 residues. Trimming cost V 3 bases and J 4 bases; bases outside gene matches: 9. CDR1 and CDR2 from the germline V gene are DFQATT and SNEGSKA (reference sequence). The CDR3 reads CSASYAGTENQPQHF. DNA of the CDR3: TGCAGTGCTAGTTATGCCGGGACAGAAAATCAGCCCCAGCATTTT.

The CDR3 region has the DNA TGTGCCAGCAGTTACGGGGGTCGCTCCTACGAGCAGTACTTC. This translates into CASSYGGRSYEQYF. V is TRBV6-5 and J is TRBJ2-7; D tentatively fits TRBD1 or TRBD2 (5 bases each). The CDR3 has 14 residues. V was clipped by 2 bases and J by 0 bases, with 8 bases between them. Germline CDR1 is MNHEY and CDR2 is SVGAGI.

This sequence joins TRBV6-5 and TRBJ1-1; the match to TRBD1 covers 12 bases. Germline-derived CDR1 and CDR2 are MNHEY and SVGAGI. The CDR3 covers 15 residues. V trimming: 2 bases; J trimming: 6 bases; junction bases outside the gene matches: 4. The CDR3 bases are TGTGCCAGCAGTTACCAGGGACAGGGGGCCCCTGAAGCTTTCTTT. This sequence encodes CASSYQGQGAPEAFF.